Here is one TCR beta chain with its context. Its target is unknown. With 60 Vbeta and 13 Jbeta primers, the PCR was carried out. Repertoires were generated with immunoSEQ multiplex PCR, while TCRdb's copy carries only in-frame clones and drops some. The sample contains some 110,000 clones, about 70% of which appear only once. The data belong to a study of cytomegalovirus exposure and HLA in healthy donors. The overall study: Counted in an early data release were about 80 million unique TCRs from HLA-typed donors.

In germline, CDR1 is SNHLY, CDR2 FYNNEI. Trimming removed 0 bases from V and 8 bases from J; junction bases left unmatched: 5. The CDR3 has 16 residues. General observations from the study: Indistinguishable V segments such as TRBV6-2 and TRBV6-3 were excluded.

The sequenced sample was PBMCs. The genes are TRBV2 and TRBJ2-3, with 13 bases matching TRBD2. This receptor was identified in a woman aged 30 to 39 in good health and CMV-seronegative. The CDR3 is CASSEALTSGRATQYF. The CDR3 coding sequence is TGTGCCAGCAGTGAAGCGCTTACTAGCGGGAGGGCTACGCAGTATTTT.